These 29 T cell receptor beta chains came from one sample sequenced in a study of T cells of healthy individuals. MiXCR, run by TCRdb on the 5' RACE reads, gives a single entry per CDR3 protein. Here the sample spans 85,000 to 100,000 distinct CDR3 sequences, under 20% being singletons. The source of these receptors is a human donor in good health.

This clonotype occurred many times. The chain recombines TRBV20-1 with TRBJ1-1, with D perhaps TRBD1 (6 bases). The CDR3 extends over 13 amino acids. Germline V CDR1 and CDR2: DFQATT, SNEGSKA (reference sequence). V was clipped by 6 bases and J by 2 bases, with 13 bases between them. Here the CDR3 DNA reads TGCAGTGCGAACAGGGTATCTAACACTGAAGCTTTCTTT. Its protein is CSANRVSNTEAFF.

This clonotype was counted between two and nine times. V is TRBV5-5 and J is TRBJ2-4; D perhaps matches TRBD2 (6 bases). CDR3 length: 15 residues. Germline-derived CDR1 and CDR2 are SGHKS and YYEKEE (reference sequence). Trimming took off 3 bases at V and 3 bases at J, with 13 bases between the two ends. CDR3 nucleotides: TGTGCCAGCAGCTCCGCTGCGGGGAGCAAAAACATTCAGTACTTC. Its protein product is CASSSAAGSKNIQYF.

This clonotype has at least ten counts. The chain is built from TRBV9 and TRBJ1-2; D is ambiguous. Trimming cost V 6 bases and J 8 bases, with 14 bases left between them. The CDR3 is made up of 12 amino acids. Germline loops: CDR1 SGDLS, CDR2 YYNGEE. For the CDR3, the DNA is TGTGCCAGCACGACGGGATCAAAAGGCTACACCTTC. Translating gives CASTTGSKGYTF.

This clonotype was detected ten times or more. The chain has TRBV18 and TRBJ2-5; perhaps TRBD2 as D (6 bases). CDR3 length: 15 residues. Per the germline V gene, CDR1 is KGHSH and CDR2 is LQKENI. V was cut by 0 bases and J by 3 bases, with 11 bases left in between. As DNA, the CDR3 is TGTGCCAGCTCACCACCGGGACTTCTAAAAGAGACCCAGTACTTC. Its protein product is CASSPPGLLKETQYF.

This clonotype turned up a few times. The V call is TRBV7-9, the J call TRBJ1-6; D possibly corresponds to TRBD1 (5 bases). Germline CDR1 and CDR2: SEHNR and FQNEAQ (reference sequence). V shed 4 bases and J shed 4 bases, with 17 bases lying between them. The CDR3 is made up of 17 amino acids. This CDR3 is CASSSGRGAGYNSPLHF. The CDR3 bases are TGTGCCAGCAGCTCGGGGCGTGGGGCAGGGTATAATTCACCCCTCCACTTT. The full variable domain, its missing parts supplied by reference TRBV7-9 and TRBJ1-6, is DTGVSQNPRHKITKRGQNVTFRCDPISEHNRLYWYRQTLGQGPEFLTYFQNEAQLEKSRLLSDRFSAERPKGSFSTLEIQRTEQGDSAMYLCASSSGRGAGYNSPLHFGNGTRLTVT.

In its sample, this clonotype was seen a few times. The chain is built from TRBV29-1 and TRBJ2-7; 7 positions agree with TRBD2. Germline V CDR1 and CDR2: SQVTM, ANQGSEA. Trimming at V came to 6 bases and at J to 3 bases, leaving 5 bases not matched to a gene. The CDR3 covers 12 residues. The CDR3 DNA is TGCAGCGTCCGGGGAGGGAGCTACGAGCAGTACTTC. This encodes CSVRGGSYEQYF.

The CDR3 protein is CAWSVNRNTQYF. The CDR3 DNA reads TGTGCCTGGAGTGTAAACAGAAATACGCAGTATTTT. V is TRBV30 and J is TRBJ2-3; D call uncertain. Per the germline V gene, CDR1 is GTSNPN and CDR2 is SVGIG (reference sequence). V was cut by 0 bases and J by 7 bases, with 8 bases left in between. This CDR3 has 12 residues.

This clonotype was detected ten times or more. The chain joins TRBV13 to TRBJ2-7, with 10 bases fitting TRBD2. Trimming at V came to 5 bases and at J to 6 bases, leaving 10 bases not matched to a gene. CDR3 length: 15 amino acids. In germline, CDR1 is PRHDT, CDR2 FYEKMQ (reference sequence). CDR3 in amino acids: CASSTLAGEGAEQYF. The DNA of the CDR3 is TGTGCCAGCAGCACCCTAGCGGGAGAGGGTGCCGAGCAGTACTTC. The whole variable domain, filled in from reference TRBV13 and TRBJ2-7, reads AAGVIQSPRHLIKEKRETATLKCYPIPRHDTVYWYQQGPGQDPQFLISFYEKMQSDKGSIPDRFSAQQFSDYHSELNMSSLELGDSALYFCASSTLAGEGAEQYFGPGTRLTVT.

This clonotype is deemed medium-sized. V is TRBV4-1 and J is TRBJ2-1; TRBD2 aligns across 7 bases. The CDR3 sequence is 16 residues long. V lost 1 base to trimming and J lost 9 bases; unmatched junction nucleotides: 12. Germline CDR1 MGHRA, CDR2 YSYEKL. The CDR3 reads CASSQVIGEGLGEQFF. The CDR3 DNA follows: TGCGCCAGCAGCCAAGTAATTGGGGAGGGCCTCGGTGAGCAGTTCTTC.

This clonotype has just a few counts. This sequence joins TRBV28 and TRBJ1-2; D is perhaps TRBD1 (6 bases). The CDR3 runs to 15 residues. Germline V lookup: CDR1 MDHEN, CDR2 SYDVKM. Trimming took 5 bases from V and 4 from J, leaving 17 bases between them. In DNA form, the CDR3 reads TGTGCCAGCAGTCCCCGGGGGGGGCTTGGCTATGGCTACACCTTC. It encodes CASSPRGGLGYGYTF.

The chain carries TRBV5-6 and TRBJ2-2; D may be TRBD1 or TRBD2 (6 bases each). From germline, CDR1 is SGHDT and CDR2 YYEEEE. This CDR3 comprises 15 residues. The V end lost 9 bases, the J end lost 1 base, and 16 bases lay between the germline ends. CDR3 loop: CATVRGAKNTGELFF. DNA for the CDR3: TGTGCCACTGTAAGGGGGGCGAAGAACACCGGGGAGCTGTTTTTT.

The rearrangement links TRBV6-5 to TRBJ2-7; D not certain. With 4 bases removed from V and 6 bases from J, the gap between germline ends came to 7 bases. Germline V gene sequence: CDR1 MNHEY, CDR2 SVGAGI. This CDR3 contains 11 residues. This CDR3 reads CASSSAVEQYF. The DNA for the CDR3 is TGTGCCAGCAGTTCTGCGGTCGAGCAGTACTTC.

The chain couples TRBV7-9 to TRBJ1-4; possible D gene TRBD1, 6 bases. CDR1 and CDR2 from the germline V gene are SEHNR and FQNEAQ (reference sequence). The CDR3 has 16 amino acids. Trimming cost V 5 bases and J 5 bases, with 18 bases left between them. CDR3 amino acids: CASSLRTGWGNEKLFF. DNA for the CDR3: TGTGCCAGCAGCCTACGAACAGGGTGGGGAAATGAAAAACTGTTTTTT.

This chain joins TRBV20-1 and TRBJ2-1; no clear D gene. V shed 7 bases and J shed 0 bases, with 10 bases lying between them. Germline V CDR1 and CDR2: DFQATT, SNEGSKA (reference sequence). CDR3 length: 13 amino acids. Here the CDR3 reads CSVVDPSYNEQFF. In DNA form, the CDR3 reads TGCAGTGTTGTGGACCCCTCCTACAATGAGCAGTTCTTC.

There are a few counts of this clonotype. The chain has TRBV4-2 and TRBJ2-1; D is unclear. Germline V CDR1 and CDR2: LGHNA, YNFKEQ. The CDR3 extends over 17 amino acids. Between the trimmed V and J ends, which lost 0 bases and 0 bases, there was a span of 12 bases. For the CDR3, the DNA is TGTGCCAGCAGCCAAGATTTTGTAAGGAGCTCCTACAATGAGCAGTTCTTC. Translation gives CASSQDFVRSSYNEQFF.

The chain employs TRBV5-1 and TRBJ2-6; D is unresolved. The CDR3 contains 15 residues. The germline V gene encodes CDR1 SGHRS and CDR2 YFSETQ. V lost 2 bases and J 0 bases, leaving 6 bases between the germline ends. The chain's CDR3 is CASSFGDSGANVLTF. The CDR3, as DNA: TGCGCCAGCAGCTTTGGGGACTCTGGGGCCAACGTCCTGACTTTC. Supplemented by reference TRBV5-1 and TRBJ2-6, the full variable domain reads KAGVTQTPRYLIKTRGQQVTLSCSPISGHRSVSWYQQTPGQGLQFLFEYFSETQRNKGNFPGRFSGRQFSNSRSEMNVSTLELGDSALYLCASSFGDSGANVLTFGAGSRLTVL.

This CDR3 reads CASSVGVAEETQYF. CDR3 in DNA: TGTGCCAGCAGCGTAGGGGTAGCAGAAGAGACCCAGTACTTC. The chain recombines TRBV9 with TRBJ2-5; the D is unclear. The CDR3 runs 14 residues. CDR1 SGDLS and CDR2 YYNGEE come from the germline V gene. Trimming removed 0 bases at V and 3 bases at J, with 9 bases between. Full variable domain (rest looked up from reference TRBV9 and TRBJ2-5): DSGVTQTPKHLITATGQRVTLRCSPRSGDLSVYWYQQSLDQGLQFLIQYYNGEERAKGNILERFSAQQFPDLHSELNLSSLELGDSALYFCASSVGVAEETQYFGPGTRLLVL.

This clonotype was seen more than once but under ten times. This sequence joins TRBV28 and TRBJ1-2; D gene uncertain. CDR3 length: 14 amino acids. Trimming stripped 2 bases from V and 6 bases from J, with 13 bases between. In germline, CDR1 is MDHEN, CDR2 SYDVKM. CDR3 region: CASSLRPSVNGYTF. CDR3 DNA sequence: TGTGCCAGCAGTTTAAGACCCTCAGTAAATGGCTACACCTTC.

The chain uses TRBV6-2 or TRBV6-3 and TRBJ2-5, with D hard to call. Trimming stripped 8 bases from V and 5 bases from J, with 15 bases between. Germline V CDR1 and CDR2: MNHEY, SVGEGT. There are 13 residues in the CDR3. The CDR3 nucleotides are TGTGCCAGCCAAGCTAAGAGTAGCGAGACCCAGTACTTC. This sequence encodes CASQAKSSETQYF.

This sequence joins TRBV7-2 and TRBJ2-3; D is unresolved. Looked up from germline, CDR1 is SGHTA and CDR2 is FQGNSA. The CDR3 contains 13 residues. V was clipped by 5 bases and J by 6 bases, with 12 bases between them. CDR3 sequence reads: CASSQRTPDTQYF. For the CDR3, the DNA is TGTGCCAGCAGCCAACGTACCCCGGATACGCAGTATTTT.

This rearrangement joins TRBV4-1 to TRBJ2-3, with D unresolved. The germline V and J ends were trimmed by 1 base and 4 bases, with 6 bases remaining between them. Germline CDR1 reads MGHRA; CDR2 reads YSYEKL. This CDR3 contains 13 residues. The CDR3 DNA reads as TGCGCCAGCAGCCAAGCTCCCCCAGATACGCAGTATTTT. This translates into CASSQAPPDTQYF.

This clonotype appeared many times. V and J are TRBV7-9 and TRBJ1-6, with 9 bases matching TRBD1. The trim removed 5 bases at V and 10 bases at J, leaving 6 bases unmatched. This CDR3 is built from 14 residues. The germline gives CDR1 SEHNR, CDR2 FQNEAQ (reference sequence). The CDR3 loop reads CASSRTGEESPLHF. The CDR3 region has the DNA TGTGCCAGCAGCCGGACAGGGGAAGAGTCACCCCTCCACTTT. The full variable domain, completed using reference TRBV7-9 and TRBJ1-6, is DTGVSQNPRHKITKRGQNVTFRCDPISEHNRLYWYRQTLGQGPEFLTYFQNEAQLEKSRLLSDRFSAERPKGSFSTLEIQRTEQGDSAMYLCASSRTGEESPLHFGNGTRLTVT.

This clonotype was seen many times. The genes are TRBV4-1 and TRBJ2-7; D is undetermined. The ends were cut back, 1 base at V and 3 bases at J, with 16 bases in the middle. The CDR3 has 16 amino acids. CDR1 MGHRA and CDR2 YSYEKL come from the germline V gene. In DNA, the CDR3 is TGCGCCAGCAGCCAAGGACCAGTCCCCTCTTTCTACGAGCAGTACTTC. The encoded protein is CASSQGPVPSFYEQYF.

The V gene is TRBV6-1, the J gene TRBJ1-2; TRBD1 might be the D (5 bases). The CDR3 is 14 residues long. CDR1 and CDR2 from the germline V gene are MNHNS and SASEGT. The ends were cut back, 7 bases at V and 9 bases at J, with 21 bases in the middle. CDR3 sequence reads: CASTHLGEGRSYTF. CDR3 DNA sequence: TGTGCCAGCACTCACCTGGGGGAGGGCCGGAGCTACACCTTC.

The V call is TRBV7-9, the J call TRBJ1-6; D ambiguous. There are 13 residues in the CDR3. Germline-derived CDR1 and CDR2 are SEHNR and FQNEAQ (reference sequence). Trimming removed 1 base at V and 8 bases at J, with 6 bases between. CDR3 region: CASSLVVDSPLHF. CDR3 DNA sequence: TGTGCCAGCAGCTTAGTGGTGGATTCACCCCTCCACTTT. The full variable domain, rest sourced from reference TRBV7-9 and TRBJ1-6, is DTGVSQNPRHKITKRGQNVTFRCDPISEHNRLYWYRQTLGQGPEFLTYFQNEAQLEKSRLLSDRFSAERPKGSFSTLEIQRTEQGDSAMYLCASSLVVDSPLHFGNGTRLTVT.

The chain recombines TRBV20-1 with TRBJ2-2; TRBD2 might be the D (5 bases). The V and J ends lost 1 base and 1 base respectively, with 10 bases between them. The CDR3 totals 15 residues. Germline CDR1 is DFQATT and CDR2 is SNEGSKA (reference sequence). The chain's CDR3 is CSARVYGRNTGELFF. CDR3 sequence (DNA): TGCAGTGCTAGAGTGTATGGGAGGAACACCGGGGAGCTGTTTTTT.

This clonotype was detected only a few times. J is TRBJ2-1 and V is TRBV7-9, with 7 bases that match TRBD1. The V segment lost 5 bases and the J segment 4 bases; nucleotides outside the gene matches: 11. Germline lookup yields CDR1 SEHNR and CDR2 FQNEAQ (reference sequence). The CDR3 has 16 residues. CDR3 coding DNA: TGTGCCAGCAGCGCCCAGACAGGGTCCCCATACAATGAGCAGTTCTTC. Translation: CASSAQTGSPYNEQFF.

This clonotype was observed a handful of times. The J gene is TRBJ2-1, the V gene TRBV20-1, with D possibly TRBD2 on 6 matching bases. Trimming removed 7 bases at V and 0 bases at J, with 16 bases between. Germline V gene sequence: CDR1 DFQATT, CDR2 SNEGSKA (reference sequence). The CDR3 is 15 amino acids. CDR3 DNA sequence: TGCAGTGTCCCCCGGCGGGGTTACTCCTACAATGAGCAGTTCTTC. This sequence encodes CSVPRRGYSYNEQFF.

This clonotype was picked up many times. The V call is TRBV29-1, the J call TRBJ2-1, with D possibly TRBD2 on 6 matching bases. The CDR3 has 14 residues. V was clipped by 7 bases and J by 5 bases, with 18 bases between them. Germline lookup yields CDR1 SQVTM and CDR2 ANQGSEA. CDR3 loop: CSAKGTEVHNEQFF. The CDR3 DNA reads as TGCAGCGCTAAGGGGACTGAGGTACACAATGAGCAGTTCTTC.